The 25 T cell receptor beta chains below come from one sample, sequenced in a study of CD8 T cells in Susac syndrome. The authors reverse transcribed roughly 0.5 to 1 ug RNA with random hexamers. Via MiXCR, TCRdb re-called the immunoSEQ multiplex PCR reads, giving one row per CDR3 protein. The data show over 300,000 distinct CDR3 sequences, with just over 90% seen just once and 0.065% held by the top ten. Sequenced material: CD4+ T cells from PBMCs. The source of these receptors is a human donor with multiple sclerosis.

The chain joins TRBV7-3 to TRBJ2-5; no clear D. Looked up from germline, CDR1 is SGHTA and CDR2 is FQGTGA. The CDR3 loop spans 13 amino acids. The ends were cut back, 0 bases at V and 5 bases at J, with 7 bases in the middle. CDR3: CASSLTFVETQYF. The CDR3, as DNA: TGTGCCAGCAGCTTAACGTTTGTCGAGACCCAGTACTTC.

This chain connects TRBV5-5 to TRBJ2-7; D is possibly TRBD1 (5 bases). The CDR3 is 15 residues long. Germline CDR1 reads SGHKS; CDR2 reads YYEKEE (reference sequence). The V end lost 5 bases, the J end lost 1 base, and 16 bases lay between the germline ends. CDR3 DNA: TGTGCCAGCAGTAGACAGTCCTCCTCTTCCTACGAGCAGTACTTC. Its translation: CASSRQSSSSYEQYF.

The gene calls are TRBV7-2 and TRBJ2-1; 7 positions agree with TRBD2. The germline CDR1 and CDR2 sequences are SGHTA and FQGNSA. With 2 bases clipped from V and 4 bases from J, the junction kept 11 bases outside the gene matches. This CDR3 spans 17 amino acids. CDR3 protein: CASSLLPSGRGYNEQFF. The CDR3 DNA sequence: TGTGCCAGCAGCTTATTACCTAGCGGCCGAGGTTACAATGAGCAGTTCTTC. Full variable domain (missing parts from reference TRBV7-2 and TRBJ2-1): GAGVSQSPSNKVTEKGKDVELRCDPISGHTALYWYRQSLGQGLEFLIYFQGNSAPDKSGLPSDRFSAERTGGSVSTLTIQRTQQEDSAVYLCASSLLPSGRGYNEQFFGPGTRLTVL.

This sequence joins TRBV24-1 and TRBJ2-1, with 7 positions matching TRBD1. The trim removed 3 bases at V and 3 bases at J, leaving 4 bases unmatched. Germline lookup yields CDR1 KGHDR and CDR2 SFDVKD. There are 15 residues in the CDR3. CDR3 bases: TGTGCCACCAGTGATCCCGGGACAGTCTACAATGAGCAGTTCTTC. Its protein product is CATSDPGTVYNEQFF.

The V gene is TRBV7-2, the J gene TRBJ1-3, with TRBD1 matching 9 bases. The J segment lost 7 bases and the V segment lost 4 bases, leaving 8 bases of the junction unmatched. From germline, CDR1 is SGHTA and CDR2 FQGNSA. The CDR3 extends over 15 amino acids. The CDR3 sequence: CASSSQGASWNTIYF. The CDR3 DNA reads TGTGCCAGCAGCTCACAGGGGGCTTCGTGGAACACCATATATTTT.

This clonotype was recorded only once. This sequence joins TRBV4-2 and TRBJ2-1; 12 bases fit TRBD2. CDR3 size: 19 residues. With V trimmed by 4 bases and J by 0 bases, 10 bases remained unmatched. The germline V gene encodes CDR1 LGHNA and CDR2 YNFKEQ. In DNA form, the CDR3 reads TGTGCCAGCAGCCGGGAAGGGCTAGCGGGAGGGCACTCCTACAATGAGCAGTTCTTC. As protein: CASSREGLAGGHSYNEQFF.

This rearrangement joins TRBV20-1 to TRBJ1-5, with no clear D. Trimming removed 3 bases from V and 2 bases from J, with 8 bases in between. The length of the CDR3 is 13 residues. CDR1 is DFQATT and CDR2 is SNEGSKA in the germline V gene (reference sequence). The chain's CDR3 is CSASGLGNQPQHF. In DNA form, the CDR3 reads TGCAGTGCTAGTGGTTTGGGCAATCAGCCCCAGCATTTT.

The V gene is TRBV3-1, the J gene TRBJ2-3; 14 bases line up with TRBD2. Germline assignment: CDR1 LGHDT and CDR2 YNNKEL (reference sequence). V was pared by 4 bases and J by 5 bases, with 11 bases of the junction left unmatched. The CDR3 extends over 18 amino acids. The CDR3 nucleotides are TGTGCCAGCAGCCGACGACTAGCGGGGGGGCCACCGAGAGATACGCAGTATTTT. Protein sequence: CASSRRLAGGPPRDTQYF.

The table lists this clonotype with a few counts. V usage is TRBV29-1 and J usage is TRBJ1-1; 9 nucleotides agree with TRBD1. The germline V gene has CDR1 SQVTM and CDR2 ANQGSEA. Trimming took 4 bases from V and 5 from J; bases not matched to a gene: 5. The CDR3 has 13 amino acids. CDR3 residues: CSVAQTGGTEAFF. CDR3 nucleotides: TGCAGCGTTGCGCAGACAGGGGGAACTGAAGCTTTCTTT.

The J gene is TRBJ2-7, the V gene TRBV18, with 8 bases that match TRBD2. Germline V CDR1 and CDR2: KGHSH, LQKENI. This CDR3 has 12 residues. V was pared by 5 bases and J by 8 bases, with 5 bases of the junction left unmatched. CDR3 sequence (DNA): TGTGCCAGCTCAACGGAGCGGGAGCAGCAGTACTTC. The encoded protein is CASSTEREQQYF.

This clonotype was seen just once. The chain combines TRBV7-2 with TRBJ2-7, with TRBD2 as a possible D gene (6 bases). Trimming took off 5 bases at V and 0 bases at J, with 17 bases between the two ends. The length of the CDR3 is 16 residues. Germline V CDR1 and CDR2: SGHTA, FQGNSA. The CDR3 coding sequence is TGTGCCAGCAGCAGGACGGGAGTGGCCCTCTCCTACGAGCAGTACTTC. Translated: CASSRTGVALSYEQYF.

V gene TRBV7-2 combines with J gene TRBJ2-1; 11 bases line up with TRBD2. This CDR3 is built from 18 residues. With V trimmed by 5 bases and J by 7 bases, 16 bases remained unmatched. Germline V gene sequence: CDR1 SGHTA, CDR2 FQGNSA. Here the CDR3 reads CASSPHAVAGGGWNEQFF. The CDR3, as DNA: TGTGCCAGCAGCCCCCACGCCGTAGCGGGAGGGGGCTGGAATGAGCAGTTCTTC.

The rearrangement joins TRBV29-1 to TRBJ2-3; 13 bases fit TRBD2. The J segment lost 7 bases and the V segment lost 5 bases, leaving 15 bases of the junction unmatched. Germline V gene sequence: CDR1 SQVTM, CDR2 ANQGSEA. CDR3 length: 17 residues. CDR3 sequence: CSVSGLAGDYSRNTQYF. The CDR3 DNA reads TGCAGCGTTTCAGGACTAGCGGGAGATTACTCACGTAATACGCAGTATTTT.

This rearrangement joins TRBV23-1 to TRBJ2-2; 8 bases align to TRBD1. TRBV23-1 is filed as an ORF, its function uncertain. This CDR3 has 17 amino acids. Germline trimming cut 0 bases from V and 2 bases from J; bases unmatched to any gene: 5. Written as DNA, the CDR3 is TGCGCCAGCAGTCAATCTCGGGACAGGAAAAACACCGGGGAGCTGTTTTTT. As protein: CASSQSRDRKNTGELFF.

The chain couples TRBV6-5 to TRBJ1-2; a weak D match, TRBD1 (5 bases). Germline assignment: CDR1 MNHEY and CDR2 SVGAGI. V lost 0 bases, J lost 4 bases, and 15 bases lay in between. The CDR3 covers 16 residues. The CDR3 sequence: CASSYSIQGGGYGYTF. The CDR3 DNA is TGTGCCAGCAGTTACTCGATTCAGGGCGGTGGCTATGGCTACACCTTC.

This clonotype was recorded only once. The chain couples TRBV7-9 to TRBJ1-6; 8 positions agree with TRBD1. The CDR3 length is 16 residues. J was trimmed by 8 bases and V by 1 base; bases with no gene match: 7. The V gene's germline CDR1 is SEHNR and CDR2 FQNEAQ (reference sequence). The CDR3 is CASSLERDRPYSPLHF. In DNA, the CDR3 is TGTGCCAGCAGCTTAGAGCGGGACAGGCCATATTCACCCCTCCACTTT. The full variable domain, completed using reference TRBV7-9 and TRBJ1-6, is DTGVSQNPRHKITKRGQNVTFRCDPISEHNRLYWYRQTLGQGPEFLTYFQNEAQLEKSRLLSDRFSAERPKGSFSTLEIQRTEQGDSAMYLCASSLERDRPYSPLHFGNGTRLTVT.

This clonotype has only one observation. The gene calls are TRBV29-1 and TRBJ2-5, with D perhaps matching TRBD1 or TRBD2 (6 bases each). The V and J ends lost 8 bases and 5 bases respectively, with 21 bases between them. The CDR3 is 14 residues long. Germline V gene sequence: CDR1 SQVTM, CDR2 ANQGSEA. This chain's CDR3 is CSSIYGGYGETQYF. CDR3 nucleotides: TGCAGCTCGATCTACGGGGGCTATGGGGAGACCCAGTACTTC.

The gene calls are TRBV2 and TRBJ2-5, with a weak D call TRBD2 (6 bases). Germline V gives CDR1 SNHLY, CDR2 FYNNEI. This CDR3 comprises 14 residues. V was shortened by 6 bases and J by 2 bases, with 13 bases between the two germline ends. The CDR3 DNA reads as TGTGCCAGCAGGCCACTAGCTTCTCAAGAGACCCAGTACTTC. The encoded protein is CASRPLASQETQYF.

J is TRBJ2-7 and V is TRBV6-2 or TRBV6-3, with 7 bases that match TRBD2. J was trimmed by 3 bases and V by 10 bases; bases with no gene match: 6. Germline values: CDR1 MNHEY, CDR2 SVGEGT. The CDR3 has 12 amino acids. The CDR3 coding sequence is TGTGCCACCCGGGAGGTCCTCTACGAGCAGTACTTC. This codes for CATREVLYEQYF.

This clonotype has just one count. This chain joins TRBV7-9 and TRBJ2-3; D might be TRBD1 (5 bases). V lost 5 bases and J lost 6, with 9 bases in between. There are 12 residues in the CDR3. Germline loops: CDR1 SEHNR, CDR2 FQNEAQ (reference sequence). CDR3: CASSPGFDTQYF. The CDR3 DNA sequence: TGTGCCAGCAGCCCAGGGTTTGATACGCAGTATTTT.

This clonotype appeared once. This chain joins TRBV30 and TRBJ1-6; 8 bases are shared with TRBD1. After removal of 2 bases from V and 8 bases from J, the junction contained 11 bases not matched to a gene. Per germline, CDR1 GTSNPN and CDR2 SVGIG (reference sequence). CDR3 length equals 16 residues. DNA for the CDR3: TGTGCCTGGAGTAAGACAGGGGTCTACAGAGATTCACCCCTCCACTTT. Residues: CAWSKTGVYRDSPLHF. The full variable domain, completed using reference TRBV30 and TRBJ1-6, is SQTIHQWPATLVQPVGSPLSLECTVEGTSNPNLYWYRQAAGRGLQLLFYSVGIGQISSEVPQNLSASRPQDRQFILSSKKLLLSDSGFYLCAWSKTGVYRDSPLHFGNGTRLTVT.

This chain uses TRBV10-2 with TRBJ2-7; 7 bases map to TRBD2. Germline assignment: CDR1 WSHSY and CDR2 SAAADI. The V and J ends lost 4 bases and 0 bases, in that order; junction bases with no gene match: 3. This CDR3 is built from 14 residues. The CDR3: CASSASGTSYEQYF. The DNA of the CDR3 is TGCGCCAGCAGTGCGAGCGGGACCTCCTACGAGCAGTACTTC.

The chain links TRBV6-5 to TRBJ1-2; the match to TRBD1 covers 8 bases. The germline CDR1 and CDR2 sequences are MNHEY and SVGAGI. The CDR3 loop spans 17 amino acids. V dropped 2 bases and J dropped 7; count of bases not matched to a gene: 15. CDR3 sequence (DNA): TGTGCCAGCAGTTACGGGGTACCGGACAGGGCATCGAGTGGCTACACCTTC. It specifies CASSYGVPDRASSGYTF.

The chain carries TRBV12-3 or TRBV12-4 and TRBJ2-1, with 7 positions matching TRBD1. The CDR3 is made up of 15 amino acids. Trimming took 3 bases from V and 3 from J; bases not matched to a gene: 5. The CDR3: CASSLRGRRYNEQFF. CDR3 DNA sequence: TGTGCCAGCAGTTTGAGGGGGCGCCGCTACAATGAGCAGTTCTTC.

This clonotype was counted once. The chain recombines TRBV20-1 with TRBJ2-1, with D perhaps TRBD2 (6 bases). Trimming left V 3 bases short and J 7 bases short, with 13 bases between. In germline, CDR1 is DFQATT, CDR2 SNEGSKA (reference sequence). CDR3 length equals 13 residues. CDR3 nucleotides: TGCAGTGCTAGGGGGAGGCTAGCGAATGAGCAGTTCTTC. Encoded protein: CSARGRLANEQFF.